This T cell receptor beta chain is from a study of vaccination and CD4 T cells after COVID-19. Across the whole study: The post-COVID samples were taken a median approximately 14 weeks after diagnosis, anywhere from 35 to 161.

This clonotype was detected only a few times. The antigen is not known. Findings of the study overall: Reactive clonotype counts went from median around 20 after infection to about 38 after vaccination, nonsignificantly.

Per the germline V gene, CDR1 is MNHNS and CDR2 is SASEGT. The V and J ends lost 6 bases and 2 bases respectively, with 14 bases between them. The CDR3 spans 15 residues. The sample's treatment: approximately nine-day PBMC culture with coronavirus spike peptide pools or control peptides (ViraFEST assay). ViraFEST used peptide pools to expand antigen-specific T cells before TCR sequencing. With the Oncomine TCR Beta short-read assay, DNA from cultured CD4+ T cells was sequenced. TCRdb analysed the PCR reads with MiXCR anew, one entry per CDR3 protein. Of about 15,000 distinct CDR3 sequences in the sample, less than 30% were seen once.

Sequencing used cultured CD4+ T cells from blood. The sequence was obtained from a human donor with COVID-19. The V call is TRBV6-1, the J call TRBJ2-1; no firm D call. Here the CDR3 reads CASRSGASTYNEQFF. CDR3 nucleotides: TGTGCCAGCAGAAGTGGTGCCAGTACCTACAATGAGCAGTTCTTC.